A single sample is the source of the 27 T cell receptor beta chains below, sequenced in a study of blood T cell repertoires in COVID-19. Using immunoSEQ multiplex PCR, the repertoire was profiled, and TCRdb retains in-frame clones only, with some absent. The sample includes fewer than 200,000 clones, over 80% of them seen just once. Material for sequencing was PBMCs or T cells enriched from blood (not recorded which). These receptor sequences come from a woman aged 50 to 60 who had recovered from COVID-19.

With regard to this clone: Within the sample, other DNA sequences also encode this same CDR3. Written as DNA, the CDR3 is TGTGCCAGCAGCCCCGGGACAGGCTCGAGCACAGATACGCAGTATTTT. The encoded protein is CASSPGTGSSTDTQYF. The J gene is TRBJ2-3, the V gene TRBV14, with 8 bases aligning to TRBD1. Trimming removed 4 bases from V and 0 bases from J; junction bases left unmatched: 6. The CDR3 is made up of 16 amino acids. In germline, CDR1 is SGHDN, CDR2 FVKESK.

The chain has TRBV2 and TRBJ1-3; the D gene is possibly TRBD1 (5 bases). CDR3 length: 17 residues. V dropped 5 bases and J dropped 2 bases, with 19 bases sitting between them. Germline-derived CDR1 and CDR2 are SNHLY and FYNNEI. The DNA of the CDR3 is TGTGCCAGCAGTCCTAAGGGGTGGGGGGTCGCTGGAAACACCATATATTTT. It specifies CASSPKGWGVAGNTIYF. The full variable domain, completed using reference TRBV2 and TRBJ1-3, is EPEVTQTPSHQVTQMGQEVILRCVPISNHLYFYWYRQILGQKVEFLVSFYNNEISEKSEIFDDQFSVERPDGSNFTLKIRSTKLEDSAMYFCASSPKGWGVAGNTIYFGEGSWLTVV.

The chain couples TRBV19 to TRBJ1-2; 8 nucleotides agree with TRBD1. The V segment lost 6 bases and the J segment 6 bases; nucleotides outside the gene matches: 18. The germline V gene encodes CDR1 LNHDA and CDR2 SQIVND (reference sequence). The CDR3 contains 17 residues. CDR3 amino acids: CASSPRGQGAVLDGYTF. The CDR3 region has the DNA TGTGCCAGTAGCCCTAGGGGGCAGGGGGCGGTGTTGGATGGCTACACCTTC.

J is TRBJ2-7 and V is TRBV2; the match to TRBD1 covers 8 bases. V lost 6 bases to trimming and J lost 2 bases; unmatched junction nucleotides: 6. Germline V gene lookup returns CDR1 SNHLY and CDR2 FYNNEI. The CDR3 runs to 14 residues. The CDR3 nucleotides read TGTGCCAGCAGCCAGTCGGGACAGGCCTACGAGCAGTACGTC. Amino acids: CASSQSGQAYEQYV.

This chain joins TRBV7-6 and TRBJ2-1; 9 bases map to TRBD2. The CDR3 contains 15 residues. The ends lost 6 bases at V and 3 bases at J; junction bases unmatched: 6. Germline CDR1 SGHVS, CDR2 FNYEAQ. The CDR3 DNA reads TGTGCCAGCAGGCCGATAGCGGGGGTCTACAATGAGCAGTTCTTC. Amino acid sequence: CASRPIAGVYNEQFF.

Note on this clone: Other DNA sequences in this specimen translate into the identical CDR3. The CDR3 DNA follows: TGCGCCAGCAGCTTGGATAGCTCCTACAATGAGCAGTTCTTC. It yields the protein CASSLDSSYNEQFF. The V and J genes are TRBV5-1 and TRBJ2-1; no clear D gene. Trimming took off 0 bases at V and 0 bases at J, with 4 bases between the two ends. The CDR3 sequence is 14 residues long. The germline CDR1 and CDR2 sequences are SGHRS and YFSETQ.

This clone was found a few times. This chain connects TRBV18 to TRBJ1-5; 7 nucleotides agree with TRBD1. Germline-derived CDR1 and CDR2 are KGHSH and LQKENI. V dropped 3 bases and J dropped 2; count of bases not matched to a gene: 4. This CDR3 has 15 amino acids. The CDR3 DNA reads TGTGCCAGCTCACCGGAGGGGGCGGGCAATCAGCCCCAGCATTTT. It codes for CASSPEGAGNQPQHF.

This chain uses TRBV4-1 with TRBJ2-1; 11 nucleotides line up with TRBD1. The length of the CDR3 is 16 residues. The germline V gene encodes CDR1 MGHRA and CDR2 YSYEKL. Losses at the gene ends were 4 bases for V and 2 bases for J; bases not matched to a gene: 4. Here the CDR3 DNA reads TGCGCCAGCAGCCCCAAGGGACAGGGGGCCTACAATGAGCAGTTCTTC. It codes for CASSPKGQGAYNEQFF.

This clone was observed at least ten times. J is TRBJ1-1 and V is TRBV29-1, with D unclear. The ends were cut back, 7 bases at V and 2 bases at J, with 14 bases in the middle. CDR3 length: 13 residues. The germline CDR1 and CDR2 sequences are SQVTM and ANQGSEA. The CDR3 is CSANRDTNTEAFF. In nucleotides, the CDR3 is TGCAGCGCCAACAGAGACACTAACACTGAAGCTTTCTTT.

CDR3 protein: CASSSRTSGGAIDTQYF. As DNA, the CDR3 is TGTGCCAGTAGTTCCCGGACTAGCGGGGGGGCAATAGATACGCAGTATTTT. V is TRBV19 and J is TRBJ2-3; 15 positions agree with TRBD2. Per germline, CDR1 LNHDA and CDR2 SQIVND (reference sequence). With 5 bases clipped from V and 5 bases from J, the junction kept 8 bases outside the gene matches. The CDR3 is 17 amino acids. The complete variable domain, with remaining parts taken from reference TRBV19 and TRBJ2-3, reads DGGITQSPKYLFRKEGQNVTLSCEQNLNHDAMYWYRQDPGQGLRLIYYSQIVNDFQKGDIAEGYSVSREKKESFPLTVTSAQKNPTAFYLCASSSRTSGGAIDTQYFGPGTRLTVL.

The rearrangement uses TRBV6-5 and TRBJ2-1; D perhaps matches TRBD2 (5 bases). The germline CDR1 and CDR2 sequences are MNHEY and SVGAGI. This CDR3 has 14 residues. V was pared by 7 bases and J by 4 bases, with 14 bases between. CDR3 sequence: CASNSGPAYNEQFF. CDR3 nucleotides: TGTGCCAGCAACAGCGGCCCCGCTTACAATGAGCAGTTCTTC.

This clone has just a few counts. The chain links TRBV28 to TRBJ1-3, with D uncertain. The CDR3 has 17 residues. The V and J ends lost 3 bases and 0 bases respectively, with 15 bases between them. Per the germline V gene, CDR1 is MDHEN and CDR2 is SYDVKM. For the CDR3, the DNA is TGTGCCAGCAGTTTTAAAGTTTACAGAGACTCTGGAAACACCATATATTTT. Protein product: CASSFKVYRDSGNTIYF. The full variable domain, in which reference TRBV28 and TRBJ1-3 provide the parts outside the CDR3, is DVKVTQSSRYLVKRTGEKVFLECVQDMDHENMFWYRQDPGLGLRLIYFSYDVKMKEKGDIPEGYSVSREKKERFSLILESASTNQTSMYLCASSFKVYRDSGNTIYFGEGSWLTVV.

The chain is built from TRBV5-6 and TRBJ1-2; 12 bases align to TRBD1. V was clipped by 3 bases and J by 5 bases; unmatched bases: 5. CDR1 is SGHDT, CDR2 YYEEEE, per germline. This CDR3 is 15 amino acids long. The CDR3 coding sequence is TGTGCCAGCAGCTCCGGGACAGGGGGCAAGTATGGCTACACCTTC. Protein: CASSSGTGGKYGYTF.

The CDR3 protein is CASSEAAGGRDEQFF. Here the CDR3 DNA reads TGTGCCAGCAGCGAAGCGGCGGGGGGCCGGGATGAGCAGTTCTTC. V and J are TRBV28 and TRBJ2-1; TRBD2 agrees at 8 bases. The CDR3 is 15 residues long. The junction had 12 bases not matched to a gene; V was cut back by 6 bases and J by 8 bases. In germline, CDR1 is MDHEN, CDR2 SYDVKM.

The rearrangement links TRBV7-9 to TRBJ2-7, with 7 positions matching TRBD2. This CDR3 is built from 15 residues. CDR1 and CDR2 from the germline V gene are SEHNR and FQNEAQ (reference sequence). The J segment lost 0 bases and the V segment lost 2 bases, leaving 4 bases of the junction unmatched. The CDR3 DNA is TGTGCCAGCAGCTTACAAGCGGGGAGCTCCTACGAGCAGTACGTC. Its protein product is CASSLQAGSSYEQYV.

The chain is built from TRBV7-2 and TRBJ1-1; D not certain. This CDR3 has 15 amino acids. The V and J ends lost 3 bases and 1 base respectively, with 12 bases between them. Germline loops: CDR1 SGHTA, CDR2 FQGNSA. As DNA, the CDR3 is TGTGCCAGCAGCTTTGGTTTCGGAGGGAACACTGAAGCTTTCTTT. It codes for CASSFGFGGNTEAFF.

This sequence joins TRBV6-2 or TRBV6-3 and TRBJ2-2; D is unclear. This CDR3 is 15 amino acids long. Germline V gene lookup returns CDR1 MNHEY and CDR2 SVGEGT. Trimming left V 4 bases short and J 1 base short, with 10 bases between. Here the CDR3 reads CASSSPVVNTGELFF. The CDR3, as DNA: TGTGCCAGCAGTTCCCCGGTAGTGAACACCGGGGAGCTGTTTTTT.

This chain joins TRBV28 and TRBJ1-1; D is perhaps TRBD1 (6 bases). With 3 bases removed from V and 11 bases from J, the gap between germline ends came to 13 bases. The germline V gene encodes CDR1 MDHEN and CDR2 SYDVKM. The CDR3 runs to 12 residues. The CDR3 nucleotides are TGTGCCAGCAGTTTGGTGGGGGCGCAGGCTTTCTTT. Residues: CASSLVGAQAFF.

This chain joins TRBV15 and TRBJ1-3, with D possibly matching TRBD1 (5 bases). Germline CDR1 LNHNV, CDR2 YYDKDF (reference sequence). The CDR3 spans 16 residues. V gave up 9 bases and J gave up 4 bases, with 22 bases separating them. The CDR3 DNA follows: TGTGCCACAAAAAGGAACCGGGGGAATGGAGGAAACACCATATATTTT. It translates to CATKRNRGNGGNTIYF.

The rearrangement joins TRBV5-6 to TRBJ1-2; D may be TRBD1 (6 bases). V lost 1 base and J lost 7, with 11 bases in between. The CDR3 loop spans 13 amino acids. The germline gives CDR1 SGHDT, CDR2 YYEEEE. CDR3 sequence: CASSLYRATGYTF. The CDR3 region has the DNA TGTGCCAGCAGCTTGTACAGGGCCACTGGCTACACCTTC.

The chain carries TRBV18 and TRBJ1-1; D uncertain. The CDR3 sequence is 15 residues long. V was shortened by 2 bases and J by 3 bases, with 13 bases between the two germline ends. CDR1 and CDR2 (germline): KGHSH, LQKENI. The CDR3 here is CASSPGSLRDTEAFF. Written as DNA, the CDR3 is TGTGCCAGCTCACCAGGTAGTTTGCGGGACACTGAAGCTTTCTTT.

This chain connects TRBV7-2 to TRBJ2-7; TRBD2 agrees at 8 bases. Germline CDR1 SGHTA, CDR2 FQGNSA. The CDR3 loop spans 16 amino acids. Unmatched junction bases numbered 8, after V lost 1 base and J lost 3 bases. CDR3 residues: CASSLVGAGVGYEQYV. CDR3 coding DNA: TGTGCCAGCAGCTTAGTTGGAGCGGGGGTAGGCTACGAGCAGTACGTC.

This rearrangement joins TRBV29-1 to TRBJ1-1, with no clear D. Trimming shortened V by 4 bases and J by 10 bases, and 10 bases separated the two germline ends. The CDR3 covers 10 residues. Germline CDR1 and CDR2: SQVTM and ANQGSEA. The CDR3 region has the DNA TGCAGCGTTGTGAGTTCTGTAGCTTTCTTT. This translates into CSVVSSVAFF.

The chain carries TRBV6-1 and TRBJ1-4; no reliable D call. The CDR3 has 14 residues. Germline CDR1 MNHNS, CDR2 SASEGT. Trimming removed 2 bases from V and 8 bases from J, with 12 bases in between. As DNA, the CDR3 is TGTGCCAGCAGTGAATATAGTTGGTCCGAAAAACTGTTTTTT. It is translated as CASSEYSWSEKLFF.

The CDR3 bases are TGTGCCCTCCAGGGACTGAACACCGGGGAGCTGTTTTTT. Translation: CALQGLNTGELFF. The rearrangement joins TRBV2 to TRBJ2-2, with D perhaps matching TRBD2 (6 bases). The CDR3 covers 13 residues. Deletions cut 11 bases from V and 1 base from J, with 11 bases between. CDR1 and CDR2 (germline): SNHLY, FYNNEI.

The CDR3 DNA reads as TGTGCCTGGAGCGTCCCAGGGAGGGGGGCCAAAAACATTCAGTACTTC. Translating gives CAWSVPGRGAKNIQYF. J is TRBJ2-4 and V is TRBV30, with a weak D call TRBD2 (7 bases). Germline V gene data show CDR1 as GTSNPN and CDR2 as SVGIG (reference sequence). The CDR3 consists of 16 residues. V lost 3 bases and J lost 1, with 16 bases in between.

The chain carries TRBV7-9 and TRBJ1-6; D is ambiguous. Germline CDR1 reads SEHNR; CDR2 reads FQNEAQ (reference sequence). Trimming took 5 bases from V and 5 from J, leaving 7 bases between them. CDR3 length: 13 residues. The CDR3 loop is CASSRGNNSPLHF. The CDR3 bases are TGTGCCAGCAGCCGGGGAAATAATTCACCCCTCCACTTT. The full variable domain, completed using reference TRBV7-9 and TRBJ1-6, is DTGVSQNPRHKITKRGQNVTFRCDPISEHNRLYWYRQTLGQGPEFLTYFQNEAQLEKSRLLSDRFSAERPKGSFSTLEIQRTEQGDSAMYLCASSRGNNSPLHFGNGTRLTVT.